The 3 T cell receptor beta chains reported below all come from one sample, sequenced in a study of T-cell reconstitution after alpha-beta-depleted transplantation in children. Unique molecular identifiers were incorporated when the TCRbeta library was constructed. A single record per CDR3 protein comes from TCRdb applying MiXCR to the PCR reads. The sample holds around 580,000 distinct CDR3 sequences, about a quarter seen once. Source: PBMCs, taken before TCRalphabeta/CD19-depleted stem cell transplant. The receptors derive from a boy younger than two with Wiskott-Aldrich syndrome, due to receive a stem cell transplant.

This clonotype was seen a few times. J is TRBJ2-2 and V is TRBV20-1; the D is unclear. CDR1 DFQATT and CDR2 SNEGSKA come from the germline V gene (reference sequence). The germline V and J ends were trimmed by 2 bases and 7 bases, with 14 bases remaining between them. CDR3 length equals 14 residues. This CDR3 reads CSARRPRVGGELFF. CDR3 coding DNA: TGCAGTGCTAGACGTCCGAGAGTTGGCGGGGAGCTGTTTTTT.

For this clonotype: One end of the junction fails to match germline, which may point to a read error. The chain joins TRBV7-2 to TRBJ2-4; D may be TRBD1 or TRBD2 (6 bases each). Germline V gene sequence: CDR1 SGHTA, CDR2 FQGNSA. The CDR3 sequence is 14 residues long. CDR3 nucleotides: TGTGCCACCAGCCCCCTAGGGGGGTTAAACATTCAGTACTTC. Residues: CATSPLGGLNIQYF.

The V gene is TRBV3-1, the J gene TRBJ2-7; 8 nucleotides line up with TRBD1. Trimming cost V 4 bases and J 4 bases; bases outside gene matches: 6. Germline CDR1 LGHDT, CDR2 YNNKEL (reference sequence). This CDR3 comprises 14 residues. CDR3 region: CASSPRDRRYEQYF. In DNA, the CDR3 is TGTGCCAGCAGCCCCCGGGACAGGCGATACGAGCAGTACTTC.